A selection of T cell receptor beta chains follows, all from one sample in a study of T cell responses to AZD1222 COVID-19 vaccine. Method: immunoSEQ multiplex PCR; TCRdb's copy keeps in-frame clones and lacks some. The data contain 130,000 or so clones, approximately 90% of them singletons. Sequencing used peripheral blood, obtained 28 days after the second AZD1222 dose. Source of these receptors: an adult who received the AZD1222 COVID-19 vaccine. CDR3s include the opening cysteine and the closing phenylalanine or tryptophan. D genes are given only for firm matches. The size field is filled for only some rows; it gives once, few, many or a size class.

-	TRBJ2-7	TRBV5-6	-	TGTGCCAGCCGCCTAGGTCCTCAGGGACCCGAGCAGTACTTC	CASRLGPQGPEQYF
-	TRBJ2-1	TRBV10-3	-	TGTGCCATCAGTGAGCCGGAAGGCAGGGGCATCCGACGGGAGCAGTTCTTC	CAISEPEGRGIRREQFF
-	TRBJ1-2	TRBV7-8	-	TGTGCCAGCAGCCAGGGTTTAAGGAGCTATGGCTACACCTTC	CASSQGLRSYGYTF
-	TRBJ1-5	TRBV3-1/TRBV3-2	-	TGTGCCAGCAGCCAAGCCCCGAATCAGCCCCAGCATTTT	CASSQAPNQPQHF
-	TRBJ1-2	TRBV19	-	TGTGCCAGTAGTATAATCGCGAGCTATGGCTACACCTTC	CASSIIASYGYTF
-	TRBJ2-3	TRBV9	-	TGTGCCAGCAGCGTAGCTGGCACAGATACGCAGTATTTT	CASSVAGTDTQYF
TRBD2	TRBJ2-1	TRBV7-6	-	TGTGCCAGCAGCTTAGGGACTAGCGGGGATTACAATGAGCAGTTCTTC	CASSLGTSGDYNEQFF
TRBD2	TRBJ2-3	TRBV15	-	TGTGCCACCAGCAGAGTTAGCGGGAGGAGCACAGATACGCAGTATTTT	CATSRVSGRSTDTQYF
-	TRBJ1-2	TRBV7-5	-	TGTGCCAGAAGCTTAGCGTCAGAGGAGGGATGGTCTGGCTACACCTTC	CARSLASEEGWSGYTF
-	TRBJ2-7	TRBV5-1	-	TGCGCCAGCAGCTTGCAGGGGCTCCACGAGCAGTACTTC	CASSLQGLHEQYF
-	TRBJ2-3	TRBV20-1	-	TGCAGTGCTTCGAAGCAAGATACGCAGTATTTT	CSASKQDTQYF
-	TRBJ1-5	TRBV5-1	-	TGCGCCAGCAGCTTGGGGACAGCCAGCAATCAGCCCCAGCATTTT	CASSLGTASNQPQHF
-	TRBJ1-3	TRBV4-1	-	TGCGCCAGCAGCCATGATTTTACTCCGTCAAACACCATATATTTT	CASSHDFTPSNTIYF
-	TRBJ1-5	TRBV24-1	-	TGTGCCACCAGTGACGTTTATAGCAATCAGCCCCAGCATTTT	CATSDVYSNQPQHF
-	TRBJ2-7	TRBV5-8	-	TGTGCCAGCAGCTTAGGGACTCTTTCTACGGACTGGCAGTACTTC	CASSLGTLSTDWQYF
TRBD1	TRBJ1-1	TRBV29-1	-	TGCAGCGTTGGGACAGGGTGGACTGAAGCTTTCTTT	CSVGTGWTEAFF
TRBD1	TRBJ1-2	TRBV14	-	TGTGCCAGCAGCCGGACAGGGGGTGAGTCCAAGTATGGCTACACCTTC	CASSRTGGESKYGYTF
TRBD1	TRBJ1-2	TRBV15	-	TGTGCCACTACAGATCCGGTTTTGGGACAGGGTCCCTATGGCTACACCTTC	CATTDPVLGQGPYGYTF
-	TRBJ1-5	TRBV6-5	once	TGTGCCAGCAGATTCCGGTGGGGCAATCAGCCCCAGCATTTT	CASRFRWGNQPQHF
TRBD1	TRBJ1-5	TRBV12-5	-	TGTGCTAGTGGTTTGGGTCCCGGGACAGGGGGCGGATGGAATCAGCCCCAGCATTTT	CASGLGPGTGGGWNQPQHF
TRBD2	TRBJ2-1	TRBV7-2	-	TGTGCCAGCAGCCCGGGAGGGGCGGGGAACAATGAGCAGTTCTTC	CASSPGGAGNNEQFF
-	TRBJ2-3	TRBV9	-	TGTGCCAGCAGCGTGTCAGCCTCTAGCACAGATACGCAGTATTTT	CASSVSASSTDTQYF
TRBD1	TRBJ2-7	TRBV6-5	-	TGTGCCAGCAGTTATGGGGAGAGACAGGGGGCGTACGAGCAGTACTTC	CASSYGERQGAYEQYF
-	TRBJ1-5	TRBV30	-	TGTGCCTGGAGGGCCCGGACAAGCAATCAGCCCCAGCATTTT	CAWRARTSNQPQHF
-	TRBJ1-3	TRBV30	-	TGTGCCTGGAGTGTACTTAGGACCTTTCGAAGTGGAAACACCATATATTTT	CAWSVLRTFRSGNTIYF
-	TRBJ2-7	TRBV6-2/TRBV6-3	-	TGTGCCAGCAGTTACCAATCCTACGAGCAGTACTTC	CASSYQSYEQYF
TRBD1	TRBJ1-4	TRBV27	-	TGTGCCAGCAGTTCAAAAAGGACAGGGGGCTTTTTTGGGTCTAATGAAAAACTGTTTTTT	CASSSKRTGGFFGSNEKLFF
-	TRBJ1-2	TRBV21-1	-	TGTGCCAGCAGCAAGGGGGGAAGTTTGACTCCTTATGGCTACACCTTC	CASSKGGSLTPYGYTF
-	TRBJ2-4	TRBV9	-	TGTGCCAGCAGCGTAGCTGTCCGTTTAGCCAAAAACATTCAGTACTTC	CASSVAVRLAKNIQYF
TRBD2	TRBJ2-3	TRBV29-1	-	TGCAGCGTGACCGGGACTATCACAGATACGCAGTATTTT	CSVTGTITDTQYF
-	TRBJ2-1	TRBV5-1	once	TGCGCCAGCAGCTTGGTTTGGAGAGACAATGAGCAGTTCTTC	CASSLVWRDNEQFF
TRBD2	TRBJ2-7	TRBV6-7	-	TGTGCCAGCACCACGGGGACGGGAGGCTCCTACGAGCAGTACTTC	CASTTGTGGSYEQYF
TRBD1	TRBJ1-2	TRBV10-3	-	TGTGCCATCAGTCCGGGACAGGGTAACTATGGCTACACCTTC	CAISPGQGNYGYTF
TRBD2	TRBJ2-3	TRBV10-3	-	TGTGCCATCAGTGAGGCGGGAGGTTCAGATACGCAGTATTTT	CAISEAGGSDTQYF
-	TRBJ1-1	TRBV9	-	TGTGCCAGCAGCGTAGCCGGCACTGAAGCTTTCTTT	CASSVAGTEAFF
TRBD1	TRBJ1-1	TRBV7-2	-	TGTGCCAGCAGCCACACGACAGGGGAAGCTTTCTTT	CASSHTTGEAFF
TRBD1	TRBJ2-7	TRBV27	-	TGTGCCAGCAGTTTAGGACAGGGTATCGTCCGGCGCTACGAGCAGTACTTC	CASSLGQGIVRRYEQYF
-	TRBJ1-4	TRBV19	-	TGTGCCAGTAGTAAGGGCAGCATCTCAACTAATGAAAAACTGTTTTTT	CASSKGSISTNEKLFF
TRBD2	TRBJ2-7	TRBV30	-	TGTGCCTGGAGTTTTAAAGCGGGAGTGAACGAGCAGTACTTC	CAWSFKAGVNEQYF
-	TRBJ1-1	TRBV2	-	TGTGCCAGCAGTTACGGCCCGGCAGGAGCTTTCTTT	CASSYGPAGAFF
-	TRBJ1-2	TRBV6-5	-	TGTGCCAGCAGTTACTCCGGGGGAAGAGGGTATGGCTACACCTTC	CASSYSGGRGYGYTF
TRBD1	TRBJ1-2	TRBV6-5	-	TGTGCCAGCAGTTTTGGACAGGAAGATGGCTACACCTTC	CASSFGQEDGYTF
-	TRBJ1-1	TRBV18	-	TGTGCCAGCTCACCAGCGGGGGGGACTGAAGCTTTCTTT	CASSPAGGTEAFF
-	TRBJ2-3	TRBV28	-	TGTGCCAGCAGAGGTAGCCATAGCACAGATACGCAGTATTTT	CASRGSHSTDTQYF
TRBD2	TRBJ2-1	TRBV7-9	once	TGTGCCAGCAGCTTAGCCGGGACTACCAATGAGCAGTTCTTC	CASSLAGTTNEQFF